Below are 10 T cell receptor beta chains sequenced from a single sample in a study of cytomegalovirus exposure and HLA in healthy donors. The PCR contained 60 Vbeta and 13 Jbeta primers. TCRdb's table, derived via immunoSEQ multiplex PCR, lists solely in-frame clones and lacks some. The sample records 160,000 or so clones, under 90% being singletons. Sample: PBMCs. Receptors originate from a man aged 18 to 35 in good health and CMV-seronegative.

V usage is TRBV9 and J usage is TRBJ1-2, with 9 positions matching TRBD1. Germline CDR1 is SGDLS and CDR2 is YYNGEE. The CDR3 consists of 15 residues. J was trimmed by 4 bases and V by 2 bases; bases with no gene match: 6. The CDR3 spells CASSVGGQGTYGYTF. CDR3 bases: TGTGCCAGCAGCGTGGGGGGACAGGGTACCTATGGCTACACCTTC.

The rearrangement links TRBV7-2 to TRBJ2-7; TRBD1 matches 7 bases. V lost 6 bases, J lost 0 bases, and 8 bases stayed unmatched. The CDR3 sequence is 15 residues long. In germline, CDR1 is SGHTA, CDR2 FQGNSA. The CDR3 DNA reads TGTGCCAGCAGTTCAGGACAGGTTAGCTCCTACGAGCAGTACTTC. Encoded protein: CASSSGQVSSYEQYF.

The rearrangement uses TRBV2 and TRBJ2-3, with TRBD2 identical over 7 bases. Trimming cost V 2 bases and J 0 bases; bases outside gene matches: 5. The CDR3 spans 16 residues. The germline V gene has CDR1 SNHLY and CDR2 FYNNEI. CDR3 DNA: TGTGCCAGCAGTGAATGGCTAGCGGCAAGCACAGATACGCAGTATTTT. This encodes CASSEWLAASTDTQYF.

The gene calls are TRBV27 and TRBJ2-5, with D possibly matching TRBD2 (5 bases). This CDR3 has 12 amino acids. The germline V and J ends were trimmed by 6 bases and 5 bases, with 10 bases remaining between them. The germline gives CDR1 MNHEY, CDR2 SMNVEV (reference sequence). The CDR3 DNA is TGTGCCAGCAGAGCGGACGGGGAGACCCAGTACTTC. Translated: CASRADGETQYF.

CDR3 loop: CASSPGAVRQPQHF. The CDR3 nucleotides read TGTGCCAGTAGCCCCGGAGCGGTAAGGCAGCCCCAGCATTTT. The rearrangement links TRBV19 to TRBJ1-5; D not resolved. The CDR3 totals 14 residues. Germline V lookup: CDR1 LNHDA, CDR2 SQIVND (reference sequence). Between the trimmed V and J ends, which lost 6 bases and 7 bases, there was a span of 16 bases. The variable domain in full, with the rest retrieved from reference TRBV19 and TRBJ1-5, is DGGITQSPKYLFRKEGQNVTLSCEQNLNHDAMYWYRQDPGQGLRLIYYSQIVNDFQKGDIAEGYSVSREKKESFPLTVTSAQKNPTAFYLCASSPGAVRQPQHFGDGTRLSIL.

The V call is TRBV28, the J call TRBJ2-6; D ambiguous. This CDR3 is built from 16 residues. Germline V gives CDR1 MDHEN, CDR2 SYDVKM. Trimming stripped 4 bases from V and 2 bases from J, with 12 bases between. The CDR3 bases are TGTGCCAGCAGTTGGTCAGGAAGAGCTGGGGCCAACGTCCTGACTTTC. Protein: CASSWSGRAGANVLTF.

The genes are TRBV18 and TRBJ2-1, with 9 bases aligning to TRBD1. There are 15 residues in the CDR3. The V gene's germline CDR1 is KGHSH and CDR2 LQKENI. V trimming: 3 bases; J trimming: 3 bases; junction bases outside the gene matches: 3. The CDR3 sequence: CASSPGQGDYNEQFF. The CDR3 coding sequence is TGTGCCAGCTCACCGGGACAGGGAGACTACAATGAGCAGTTCTTC.

This clone was counted once. The rearrangement uses TRBV6-5 and TRBJ1-3; no clear D gene. Germline values: CDR1 MNHEY, CDR2 SVGAGI. CDR3 length equals 14 residues. V shed 4 bases and J shed 4 bases, with 11 bases lying between them. The CDR3 spells CASSFRGTGNTIYF. CDR3 nucleotides: TGTGCCAGCAGTTTCCGGGGAACGGGAAACACCATATATTTT.

The chain carries TRBV7-6 and TRBJ1-2; no definite D call. Trimming took off 5 bases at V and 4 bases at J, with 11 bases between the two ends. Germline V gives CDR1 SGHVS, CDR2 FNYEAQ. This CDR3 region has 13 residues. CDR3 bases: TGTGCCAGCAGCCCCCATTTGTCCTATGGCTACACCTTC. The encoded protein is CASSPHLSYGYTF.

The genes are TRBV29-1 and TRBJ1-1; 7 positions match TRBD1. V shed 6 bases and J 3 bases; nucleotides not matched to a gene: 7. The CDR3 is made up of 13 amino acids. The germline gives CDR1 SQVTM, CDR2 ANQGSEA. CDR3 sequence: CSVVRGEDTEAFF. The CDR3 DNA is TGCAGCGTCGTCAGGGGGGAGGACACTGAAGCTTTCTTT.